This passage covers 11 T cell receptor beta chains from one sample sequenced in a study of shared clonotypes between healthy human individuals. In the naive CD8 group, cells lacked CD45RO and were positively selected for CCR7, so terminally differentiated effector memory CD45RA+ cells were left out. Repertoires were generated with immunoSEQ multiplex PCR, while TCRdb's copy carries only in-frame clones and drops some. Among some 580,000 clones listed, roughly 98% were seen once. The sequencing sample was made of naive CD8+ T cells sorted from blood. The receptors stem from a man aged 25 to 40 in good health.

The chain is built from TRBV5-4 and TRBJ2-7; 10 bases agree with TRBD2. J gave up 6 bases and V 1 base, and 13 bases lay outside the gene matches. The CDR3 is 17 amino acids. CDR1 is SGHNT and CDR2 is YYREEE in the germline V gene (reference sequence). The CDR3 protein is CASSLIGLAAPTSEQYF. Here the CDR3 DNA reads TGTGCCAGCAGCTTGATTGGACTAGCGGCCCCCACTTCCGAGCAGTACTTC.

The genes are TRBV4-3 and TRBJ2-1, with D tentatively TRBD2 (6 bases). Deletions cut 0 bases from V and 9 bases from J, with 9 bases between. CDR1 is LGHNA, CDR2 YSLEER, per germline. CDR3 length: 13 amino acids. The CDR3 bases are TGCGCCAGCAGCCAAGATTTGGGGGGTGAGCAGTTCTTC. It codes for CASSQDLGGEQFF.

Notes on this clone: At one boundary the junction diverges from the germline segment, which might be a read error. This chain links TRBV27 with TRBJ2-1; TRBD1 is a possible D gene (6 bases). CDR1 is MNHEY and CDR2 is SMNVEV in the germline V gene (reference sequence). The CDR3 has 12 amino acids. The CDR3 sequence: CASSWDTISWIF. DNA for the CDR3: TGTGCCAGCAGTTGGGACACAATATCATGGATCTTC.

With regard to this clone: Other DNA sequences within the sample encode an identical CDR3. J is TRBJ2-3 and V is TRBV27; D gene unclear. The V gene lost 2 bases and the J gene lost 0 bases, with 9 bases spanning the gap. This CDR3 is built from 15 residues. Germline CDR1 reads MNHEY; CDR2 reads SMNVEV (reference sequence). CDR3 loop: CASSLPGGSTDTQYF. CDR3 coding DNA: TGTGCCAGCAGTTTACCCGGCGGAAGCACAGATACGCAGTATTTT.

The chain employs TRBV7-8 and TRBJ2-7; no reliable D call. The CDR3 has 15 amino acids. Germline V lookup: CDR1 SGHVS, CDR2 FQNEAQ. Deletions cut 1 base from V and 5 bases from J, with 15 bases between. The CDR3 region has the DNA TGTGCCAGCAGCTTAGGGGCCTACCACCCGAACGAGCAGTACTTC. It is translated as CASSLGAYHPNEQYF.

The rearrangement links TRBV27 to TRBJ1-1, with TRBD1 matching 7 bases. Germline values: CDR1 MNHEY, CDR2 SMNVEV (reference sequence). J lost 0 bases, V lost 6 bases, and 10 bases had no gene match. CDR3 size: 16 residues. The DNA of the CDR3 is TGTGCCAGCAGGTTGGGTATCGGGACAGTGAACACTGAAGCTTTCTTT. Encoded protein: CASRLGIGTVNTEAFF.

V usage is TRBV5-4 and J usage is TRBJ2-2; D is unclear. Germline V gene sequence: CDR1 SGHNT, CDR2 YYREEE (reference sequence). The CDR3 length is 13 residues. V lost 3 bases and J 1 base, leaving 4 bases between the germline ends. The CDR3 is CASSYGNTGELFF. CDR3 DNA: TGTGCCAGCAGCTATGGGAACACCGGGGAGCTGTTTTTT.

The chain combines TRBV15 with TRBJ2-1; the D gene could be TRBD1 or TRBD2 (6 bases each). CDR1 is LNHNV, CDR2 YYDKDF, per germline (reference sequence). The CDR3 covers 14 residues. V was pared by 1 base and J by 6 bases, with 10 bases between. The chain's CDR3 is CATSRGKGGNEQFF. For the CDR3, the DNA is TGTGCCACCAGCAGAGGCAAGGGGGGCAATGAGCAGTTCTTC.

The chain carries TRBV5-1 and TRBJ2-7; 10 bases are shared with TRBD1. CDR1 and CDR2 from the germline V gene are SGHRS and YFSETQ. This CDR3 has 13 amino acids. J was trimmed by 3 bases and V by 7 bases; bases with no gene match: 4. The CDR3 DNA reads TGCGCCAGCGGACAGGGGGTACACTACGAGCAGTACTTC. It yields the protein CASGQGVHYEQYF. Full variable domain (rest looked up from reference TRBV5-1 and TRBJ2-7): KAGVTQTPRYLIKTRGQQVTLSCSPISGHRSVSWYQQTPGQGLQFLFEYFSETQRNKGNFPGRFSGRQFSNSRSEMNVSTLELGDSALYLCASGQGVHYEQYFGPGTRLTVT.

The chain combines TRBV11-2 with TRBJ1-1, with D perhaps matching TRBD1 (6 bases). Germline V gives CDR1 SGHAT, CDR2 FQNNGV. The ends were cut back, 3 bases at V and 11 bases at J, with 16 bases in the middle. This CDR3 is built from 13 residues. The CDR3 sequence is CASSFGRGGAAFF. The CDR3 region has the DNA TGTGCCAGCAGCTTTGGCAGGGGCGGCGCTGCTTTCTTT.

The gene calls are TRBV27 and TRBJ2-5; 9 bases align to TRBD2. Germline CDR1 is MNHEY and CDR2 is SMNVEV (reference sequence). Germline trimming cut 5 bases from V and 4 bases from J; bases unmatched to any gene: 2. The CDR3 contains 13 residues. The CDR3 DNA follows: TGTGCCAGCAGTGCACTAGCGGGAGAGACCCAGTACTTC. This translates into CASSALAGETQYF.